A selection of T cell receptor beta chains follows, all from one sample in a study of OX40 agonist ivuxolimab in advanced cancers. The table came from immunoSEQ multiplex PCR; TCRdb's copy has only in-frame clones and leaves some out. The sample lists more than 55,000 clones; approximately 92% were seen once. Sequencing was performed on CD4+ or CD8+ T cells sorted from blood, taken in a trial of the OX40 agonist ivuxolimab. The receptors here all came from an adult with an advanced solid tumor such as melanoma, head and neck, liver or kidney cancer. Each CDR3 is given with its conserved first and last residue. Fields, in order: V gene, CDR3 length, J gene, CDR3 protein.

v_call: TRBV18
cdr3_length: 15
j_call: TRBJ1-1
cdr3_aa: CASSLGRPGDTEAFF

v_call: TRBV19
cdr3_length: 15
j_call: TRBJ2-1
cdr3_aa: CASRPGLAGINEQFF

v_call: TRBV6-6
cdr3_length: 15
j_call: TRBJ2-3
cdr3_aa: CATEPGTGDTDTQYF

v_call: TRBV5-1
cdr3_length: 17
j_call: .
cdr3_aa: CASSSPPPDLRSYEQYF

v_call: TRBV13
cdr3_length: 14
j_call: TRBJ2-5
cdr3_aa: CASSLGTVQETQYF

v_call: TRBV9
cdr3_length: 12
j_call: TRBJ1-4
cdr3_aa: CASSVSGEKLFF

v_call: TRBV9
cdr3_length: 13
j_call: TRBJ2-7
cdr3_aa: CASSAGTAYEQYF

v_call: TRBV23-1
cdr3_length: 15
j_call: TRBJ2-5
cdr3_aa: CASWTSGGRKETQYF

v_call: TRBV4-1
cdr3_length: 16
j_call: TRBJ2-7
cdr3_aa: CASSQVGLGRSYEQYF

v_call: TRBV7-2
cdr3_length: 16
j_call: TRBJ2-5
cdr3_aa: CASSLERARGQETQYF

v_call: TRBV9
cdr3_length: 15
j_call: TRBJ1-5
cdr3_aa: CASSVDGSGNQPQHF

v_call: TRBV6-5
cdr3_length: 15
j_call: TRBJ1-3
cdr3_aa: CASSYSAGAGNTIYF

v_call: TRBV2
cdr3_length: 13
j_call: TRBJ1-2
cdr3_aa: CASRRILDYGYTF

v_call: TRBV28
cdr3_length: 15
j_call: TRBJ1-6
cdr3_aa: CASSYTTGLDSPLHF

v_call: TRBV18
cdr3_length: 15
j_call: TRBJ1-6
cdr3_aa: CASSPSGGINSPLHF

v_call: TRBV14
cdr3_length: 13
j_call: TRBJ1-6
cdr3_aa: CASSTGWYSPLHF

v_call: TRBV29-1
cdr3_length: 14
j_call: TRBJ2-7
cdr3_aa: CSVVTSGRSYEQYF

v_call: TRBV28
cdr3_length: 14
j_call: TRBJ1-5
cdr3_aa: CASRSGLAYQPQHF

v_call: TRBV28
cdr3_length: 19
j_call: TRBJ1-1
cdr3_aa: CASSFLTFRGGRQDTEAFF

v_call: TRBV13
cdr3_length: 14
j_call: TRBJ1-2
cdr3_aa: CASSRSDRGSGYTF

v_call: TRBV13
cdr3_length: 14
j_call: TRBJ2-3
cdr3_aa: CASSAPRVADTQYF

v_call: TRBV7-9
cdr3_length: 14
j_call: TRBJ2-3
cdr3_aa: CASSLVSYTDTQYF

v_call: TRBV27
cdr3_length: 19
j_call: TRBJ2-3
cdr3_aa: CASSLNPGTGSTSTDTQYF

v_call: TRBV13
cdr3_length: 13
j_call: TRBJ2-2
cdr3_aa: CASSLRRAGELFF

v_call: TRBV4-1
cdr3_length: 14
j_call: TRBJ1-1
cdr3_aa: CASSRGTANTEAFF

v_call: TRBV6-4
cdr3_length: 11
j_call: .
cdr3_aa: CASSVTYEQYF